The source of this T cell receptor beta chain is a study of control samples from healthy donors and cancer patients. Profiling relied on immunoSEQ multiplex PCR, and the TCRdb table lists in-frame clones only, not all of them. Here the sample spans 170,000 or so clones, roughly 92% being singletons. This CDR3 contains 15 residues. V was shortened by 0 bases and J by 0 bases, with 7 bases between the two germline ends. Germline assignment: CDR1 SGHRS and CDR2 YFSETQ. Input material: blood. This receptor was taken from a woman between 18 and 29 years old in good health. This chain connects TRBV5-1 to TRBJ1-3; weak D call: TRBD1 (5 bases). CDR3 nucleotide sequence: TGCGCCAGCAGCTTGGTTGGGGGCTCTGGAAACACCATATATTTT. It codes for CASSLVGGSGNTIYF.